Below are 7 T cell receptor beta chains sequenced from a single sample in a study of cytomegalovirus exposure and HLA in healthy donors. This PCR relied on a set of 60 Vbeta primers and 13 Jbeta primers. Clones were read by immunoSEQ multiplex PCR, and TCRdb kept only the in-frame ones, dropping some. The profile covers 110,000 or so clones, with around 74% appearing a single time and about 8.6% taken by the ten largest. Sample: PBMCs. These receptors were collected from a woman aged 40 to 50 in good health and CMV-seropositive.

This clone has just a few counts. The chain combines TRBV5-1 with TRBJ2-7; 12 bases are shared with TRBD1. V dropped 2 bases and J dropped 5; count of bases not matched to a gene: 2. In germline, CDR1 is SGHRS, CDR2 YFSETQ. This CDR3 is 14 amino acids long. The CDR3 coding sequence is TGCGCCAGCAGCTTAGGGACAGGGGGCCACGAGCAGTACTTC. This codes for CASSLGTGGHEQYF.

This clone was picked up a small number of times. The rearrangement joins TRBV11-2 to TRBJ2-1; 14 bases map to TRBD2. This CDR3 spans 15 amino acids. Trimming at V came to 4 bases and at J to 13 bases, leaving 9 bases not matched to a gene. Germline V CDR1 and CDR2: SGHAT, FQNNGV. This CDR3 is CASSSPGLAGVGQFF. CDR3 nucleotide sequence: TGTGCCAGCAGCTCCCCGGGACTAGCGGGAGTCGGACAGTTCTTC.

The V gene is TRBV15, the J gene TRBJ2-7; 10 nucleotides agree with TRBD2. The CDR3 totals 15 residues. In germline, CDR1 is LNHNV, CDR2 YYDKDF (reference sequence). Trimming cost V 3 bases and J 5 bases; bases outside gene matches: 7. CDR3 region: CATSRVSGRVHEQYF. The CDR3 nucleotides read TGTGCCACCAGCAGGGTGAGCGGGAGGGTTCACGAGCAGTACTTC.

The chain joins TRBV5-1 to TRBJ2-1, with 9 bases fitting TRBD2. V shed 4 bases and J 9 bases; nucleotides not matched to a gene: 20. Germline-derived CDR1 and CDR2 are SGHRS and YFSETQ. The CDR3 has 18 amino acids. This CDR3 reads CASSLKSTTSGSSGEQFF. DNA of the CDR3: TGCGCCAGCAGCCTAAAATCAACGACTAGCGGTAGTTCCGGTGAGCAGTTCTTC.

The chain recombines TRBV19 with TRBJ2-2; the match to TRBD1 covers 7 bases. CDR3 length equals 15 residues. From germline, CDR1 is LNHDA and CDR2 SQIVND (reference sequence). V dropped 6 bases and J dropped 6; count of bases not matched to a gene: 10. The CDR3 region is CASRRQGVWPGELFF. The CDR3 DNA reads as TGTGCCAGTAGGAGACAGGGTGTTTGGCCCGGGGAGCTGTTTTTT.

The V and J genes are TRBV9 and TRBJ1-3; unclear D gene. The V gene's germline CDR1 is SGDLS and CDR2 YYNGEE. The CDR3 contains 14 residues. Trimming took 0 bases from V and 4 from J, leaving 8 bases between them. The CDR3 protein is CASSVVPEGNTIYF. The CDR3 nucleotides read TGTGCCAGCAGCGTAGTTCCAGAAGGAAACACCATATATTTT.

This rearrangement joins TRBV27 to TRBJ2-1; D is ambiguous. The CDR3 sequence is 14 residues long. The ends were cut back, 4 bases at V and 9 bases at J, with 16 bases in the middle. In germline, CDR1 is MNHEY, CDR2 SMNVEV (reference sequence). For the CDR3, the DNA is TGTGCCAGCAGTTCACCCATAAGGAAGCGTGAGCAGTTCTTC. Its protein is CASSSPIRKREQFF.